The 10 T cell receptor beta chains below were found in one sample sequenced in a study of T cell changes during pregnancy in multiple sclerosis. The data were produced by immunoSEQ multiplex PCR, yet TCRdb's version contains in-frame clones alone and is incomplete. The sample contains tens of thousands of clones, 80% to 95% of which appear only once. Sequences were derived from CD4+ T cells from peripheral blood mononuclear cells, sampled in the second trimester of pregnancy. These receptor sequences come from a female donor with multiple sclerosis, enrolled in a pregnancy study.

V usage is TRBV4-2 and J usage is TRBJ1-5; perhaps TRBD1 as D (6 bases). This CDR3 is 15 amino acids long. The V gene's germline CDR1 is LGHNA and CDR2 YNFKEQ. Trimming shortened V by 4 bases and J by 0 bases, and 10 bases separated the two germline ends. CDR3 nucleotides: TGTGCCAGCAGCCCCGGACAGAATAGCAATCAGCCCCAGCATTTT. Translation: CASSPGQNSNQPQHF.

V usage is TRBV5-8 and J usage is TRBJ2-7; D not certain. CDR1 is SGHTS and CDR2 is YDEGEE in the germline V gene. V was pared by 1 base and J by 9 bases, with 14 bases between. The CDR3 is 13 amino acids. In nucleotides, the CDR3 is TGTGCCAGCAGCTTGTCGGAGAGGCAAGGGCAGTACTTC. Its translation: CASSLSERQGQYF.

V is TRBV20-1 and J is TRBJ2-3; no reliable D call. Trimming took off 4 bases at V and 9 bases at J, with 11 bases between the two ends. Germline V lookup: CDR1 DFQATT, CDR2 SNEGSKA (reference sequence). This CDR3 contains 11 residues. DNA of the CDR3: TGCAGTGCTAATAGTCCCGAGACGCAGTATTTT. As protein: CSANSPETQYF.

Turning to this clone: Other DNA variants within this sample encode the same CDR3. The V and J genes are TRBV6-6 and TRBJ1-5, with no clear D. Trimming pared 6 bases from V and 6 bases from J, leaving 9 bases between. Germline V CDR1 and CDR2: MNHNY, SVGAGI (reference sequence). The CDR3 totals 12 residues. DNA of the CDR3: TGTGCCAGCAGCAGCCGGGGTCAGCCCCAGCATTTT. Protein product: CASSSRGQPQHF.

The rearrangement links TRBV19 to TRBJ1-1, with a weak D call TRBD1 (6 bases). The length of the CDR3 is 12 residues. The germline CDR1 and CDR2 sequences are LNHDA and SQIVND (reference sequence). V lost 10 bases, J lost 1 base, and 10 bases lay in between. This CDR3 is CATGHGNTEAFF. The CDR3 nucleotides read TGTGCCACGGGACACGGGAACACTGAAGCTTTCTTT.

The rearrangement links TRBV7-3 to TRBJ2-1; 11 bases are a match to TRBD1. This CDR3 is built from 15 residues. The germline gives CDR1 SGHTA, CDR2 FQGTGA. Germline trimming cut 6 bases from V and 8 bases from J; bases unmatched to any gene: 9. CDR3 in DNA: TGTGCCAGCAGTCCCGAGGACAGGGGGCTATATGAGCAGTTCTTC. Its protein product is CASSPEDRGLYEQFF.

The V call is TRBV18, the J call TRBJ2-3; 7 nucleotides match TRBD1. Germline V CDR1 and CDR2: KGHSH, LQKENI. This CDR3 spans 15 amino acids. V lost 4 bases and J lost 1; bases outside the gene matches: 5. The CDR3 protein is CASSLGQVGTDTQYF. The DNA of the CDR3 is TGTGCCAGCTCACTCGGACAGGTGGGCACAGATACGCAGTATTTT.

This chain connects TRBV4-1 to TRBJ1-5; D might be TRBD1 (5 bases). This CDR3 has 15 amino acids. V lost 3 bases, J lost 0 bases, and 9 bases lay in between. Germline CDR1 is MGHRA and CDR2 is YSYEKL. Here the CDR3 reads CASSQTESSNQPQHF. Here the CDR3 DNA reads TGCGCCAGCAGCCAGACAGAGTCTAGCAATCAGCCCCAGCATTTT.

V is TRBV18 and J is TRBJ1-6; D is possibly TRBD1 (6 bases). In germline, CDR1 is KGHSH, CDR2 LQKENI. Trimming stripped 3 bases from V and 7 bases from J, with 10 bases between. The CDR3 consists of 14 residues. DNA for the CDR3: TGTGCCAGCTCACCCCGGACAGAAAATTCACCCCTCCACTTT. This encodes CASSPRTENSPLHF.

The chain is built from TRBV19 and TRBJ2-2, with 14 bases aligning to TRBD2. CDR1 is LNHDA and CDR2 is SQIVND in the germline V gene (reference sequence). V trimming: 7 bases; J trimming: 2 bases; junction bases outside the gene matches: 3. The CDR3 sequence is 16 residues long. The CDR3 DNA reads TGTGCCAGTACGACTAGCGGGGGGGCTAACACCGGGGAGCTGTTTTTT. It yields the protein CASTTSGGANTGELFF.